The present T cell receptor beta chain was sequenced within a study of human T cells and chemical hapten exposure. Study at large: All through the approximately 24-week study, the scalp of each patient received diphenylcyclopropenone doses weekly. The study patch tested 0.01% DPC on the upper back and read results at 6 days.

This clonotype was detected a few times. During construction of the library, unique molecular identifiers were attached to individual cDNA molecules for quantitative, reproducible TCR counting. TCRdb reprocessed the RACE reads with MiXCR, giving one entry per CDR3 protein. The sample includes approximately 87,000 distinct CDR3 sequences, 9.5% to 12% of them seen just once. The germline gives CDR1 MNHEY, CDR2 SMNVEV (reference sequence). Trimming took 5 bases from V and 1 from J; bases not matched to a gene: 5. The length of the CDR3 is 16 residues. Described time point: patch test 2, 6 weeks after DPC sensitization. Treatment of the sample: therapeutic diphenylcyclopropenone sensitization with weekly scalp DPC.

The receptor's source is a woman between 40 and 55 years old with alopecia areata. Some clones in this sample may be carry-over from other donors' samples. The sample in question was whole blood, obtained in connection with sensitization to the hapten diphenylcyclopropenone (DPC). V usage is TRBV27 and J usage is TRBJ1-3; 10 bases line up with TRBD1. The CDR3 DNA is TGTGCCAGCAGTAAGGGACAGGGGATTTCTGGAAACACCATATATTTT. Its protein is CASSKGQGISGNTIYF.